This T cell receptor (beta chain) was obtained from a study of early T cells in non-severe SARS-CoV-2 infection (dated by TCRdb to about 2021). For context, the study as a whole: Because TCR sequencing was done on bulk RNA from unsorted whole blood, the alpha and beta chains could not be paired.

This clonotype has ten or more counts. Its antigen remains unidentified. No clone much larger than this one lies a single base away; base qualities are absent. Set within a cohort of healthcare workers in London, UK, this nested case-control study involved weekly PCR testing of nasopharyngeal swabs along with blood sampling. Between 23 and 31 March 2020, the week of the UK lockdown, healthcare workers were enrolled and then followed up weekly for as long as 16 weeks. From V the trimming removes 5 bases and from J it removes 1 base, while the gene matches leave 4 bases of the junction unaccounted for. Via the germline V gene, CDR1 is SGHVS and CDR2 FNYEAQ. There are 14 amino acids in the CDR3, from cysteine to phenylalanine inclusive. The sequence is cut down to CDR3 DNA, 42 bases in frame from base 1. The receptor library was made with 5' RACE. The instrument was a NextSeq 500. Unique molecular identifiers were attached to individual cDNA molecules in the TCR library protocol so that sequencing error and PCR bias could be corrected. TCR alpha and beta chains were both sequenced, and the abundances of alpha and beta sequences in each sample were closely correlated with each other. The study's own analysis went as follows. Decombinator V4 was used to annotate the V gene, J gene and CDR3 of the TCR sequences. Expanded TCRs were defined as changing significantly between any two time points under a Poisson model with p below 0.0001. TCR abundances were normalised to the total number of TCRs sequenced in each sample and reported as counts per million. MAIT TCRs were defined by TRAV1-2 paired with TRAJ12, TRAJ20 or TRAJ33, and iNKT TCRs by TRAV10 paired with TRAJ18. VDJdb, accessed 1 November 2021, was searched for CMV, EBV and SARS-CoV-2 annotated TCRs, with TCRs annotated for multiple antigens excluded. The public reads were reprocessed in TCRdb via fastp at Q25 and MiXCR, keeping in-frame beta chains. Each record represents a unique CDR3 protein, reported with the most common genes and DNA among its rows. The V and J calls and clone size come from TCRdb's table, not from the authors' own analysis. The sample profile shows some 59,000 distinct CDR3 sequences; around 8.6% of them were found once. Under 4.5% of the sample lies in the top ten.

Beyond this particular receptor, the publication reports: VDJdb matching was skewed toward anti-spike CD8 responses, so virus-specific expansions were likely underestimated and private and CD4 specificities were missed.

Source: whole blood, taken at baseline. The receptor chain draws on TRBV7-6 and TRBJ2-7; TRBD1 agrees with 8 junctional bases. This receptor was identified in an adult who was a healthcare worker with PCR-confirmed SARS-CoV-2 infection or an uninfected control (not recorded which). DNA sequence: TGTGCCAGCAGCCAAGGACAGGGTTCCTACGAGCAGTACTTC. It translates to CASSQGQGSYEQYF.